This T cell receptor beta chain emerged from a study of blood T cells in healthy people across ages. It was with a sample-barcoded 5' primer and a J-beta primer mix that a second PCR of roughly 7 to 12 cycles was run. TCRdb reanalysed the 5' RACE reads using MiXCR and keeps one entry per CDR3 protein. The repertoire holds roughly 1.5 million distinct CDR3 sequences, with about 45% as singletons. The sample holds a few counts of this clonotype. CDR1 is LGHNA and CDR2 is YSLEER in the germline V gene. Deletions cut 3 bases from V and 3 bases from J, with 9 bases between. This CDR3 is 14 amino acids long.

The receptor comes from a woman aged 18 to 35 in good health. The rearrangement joins TRBV4-3 to TRBJ2-1; no firm D call. The source material was blood. Here the CDR3 reads CASSQAGLYNEQFF. For the CDR3, the DNA is TGCGCCAGCAGCCAGGCAGGTCTCTACAATGAGCAGTTCTTC.